The T cell receptor beta chain described here comes from a study of cytomegalovirus exposure and HLA in healthy donors. In the study overall: Earlier, approximately 110 million unique TCR beta sequences were recovered from roughly 170 million T cells by an analysis.

It was with 60 Vbeta and 13 Jbeta primers that the PCR ran. Produced via immunoSEQ multiplex PCR; TCRdb's table is partial and in-frame only. The sample contains about 160,000 clones, 84% of which appear only once. Whole-study results and caveats: Analyses of presence/absence relied on an assumption of roughly uniform sequencing depth across donors.

Concerning this clone itself: No antigen is known for it.

The receptor comes from a man aged 18 to 30 in good health and CMV-seronegative. The sample comprised PBMCs.

The CDR3 reads CATKGRASSYNSPLHF. CDR3 DNA: TGTGCCACCAAAGGGAGGGCTAGCTCCTATAATTCACCCCTCCACTTT. The chain is built from TRBV2 and TRBJ1-6; D gene uncertain. Germline CDR1 is SNHLY and CDR2 is FYNNEI. The CDR3 has 16 amino acids. Trimming stripped 10 bases from V and 0 bases from J, with 16 bases between.